A selection of T cell receptor beta chains follows, all from one sample in a study of T cells in Graves' hyperthyroidism and ophthalmopathy. TCRdb fed the multiplex PCR reads into MiXCR, producing one record per CDR3 protein. The sample shows 450,000 to 700,000 distinct CDR3 sequences, roughly 46% of them seen only once. The sample taken for sequencing was peripheral blood or thyroid tissue (not recorded which). Every receptor here comes from a woman younger than 35 with Graves' hyperthyroidism. Each CDR3 is given with its conserved first and last residue. The D gene is left open where the match is weak. Some rows mark clone size as missing; the rest say once, few, many or name a class of expanded clone.

CDR3aa | CDR3nt | abundance | d_gene | j_gene | v_gene
CASSLVQALNTEAFF | TGTGCCAGCAGCTTAGTTCAGGCATTGAACACTGAAGCTTTCTTT | many | NA | TRBJ1-1 | TRBV7-9
CANRGRSYEQYF | TGTGCCAACAGGGGCCGGTCCTACGAGCAGTACTTC | NA | TRBD1 | TRBJ2-7 | TRBV10-3
CASSEGIADGYTF | TGTGCCAGCAGTGAAGGGATCGCCGATGGCTACACCTTC | many | NA | TRBJ1-2 | TRBV6-1
CASSTRSTVGYTF | TGTGCCAGCAGCACCCGTAGCACAGTTGGCTACACCTTC | NA | NA | TRBJ1-2 | TRBV7-2
CASPPWTEAFF | TGTGCTAGCCCCCCGTGGACTGAAGCTTTCTTT | NA | NA | TRBJ1-1 | TRBV7-7
CASSGLANTGELFF | TGTGCCAGCAGCGGACTAGCCAACACCGGGGAGCTGTTTTTT | few | TRBD2 | TRBJ2-2 | TRBV7-2
CASKTGSANYGYTF | TGTGCCAGCAAAACAGGTTCAGCTAACTATGGCTACACCTTC | many | NA | TRBJ1-2 | TRBV6-6
CASSLPDRGAKF | TGTGCCAGCAGCTTACCCGACAGGGGCGCGAAGTTC | few | TRBD1 | TRBJ2-5 | TRBV11-3
CATSSASGRGYTF | TGTGCCACCAGCAGCGCCAGTGGTCGTGGCTACACCTTC | once | NA | TRBJ1-2 | TRBV15
CASSLETNTEAFF | TGTGCCAGCAGCTTAGAAACGAACACTGAAGCTTTCTTT | many | NA | TRBJ1-1 | TRBV11-3
CATTKLGFGGSSYEQYF | TGTGCCACCACCAAACTCGGATTTGGCGGGAGCTCCTACGAGCAGTACTTC | NA | TRBD2 | TRBJ2-7 | TRBV24-1
CAISEGQGETQYF | TGTGCCATCAGTGAGGGACAGGGAGAGACCCAGTACTTC | many | TRBD1 | TRBJ2-5 | TRBV10-3
CASSLRTSGKFYEQYF | TGTGCCAGCAGCTTGAGGACTAGCGGGAAGTTCTACGAGCAGTACTTC | many | TRBD2 | TRBJ2-7 | TRBV7-2
CASSLPRGGRANVLTF | TGTGCCAGCAGTTTGCCGCGGGGTGGGCGGGCCAACGTCCTGACTTTC | NA | NA | TRBJ2-6 | TRBV7-2
CASSTGTGNQPQYF | TGTGCCAGCAGCACGGGGACAGGGAATCAGCCCCAGTACTTC | NA | TRBD1 | TRBJ2-5 | TRBV12-3/TRBV12-4
CSARTGTSYEQYF | TGCAGCGCAAGGACAGGGACTTCCTACGAGCAGTACTTC | many | TRBD1 | TRBJ2-7 | TRBV20-1
CASSARGDRGYTF | TGCGCCAGCAGCGCCAGGGGGGATCGTGGCTACACCTTC | many | TRBD1 | TRBJ1-2 | TRBV5-1
CASSDRDSSQPQHF | TGTGCCAGCAGCGACAGGGATAGTAGTCAGCCCCAGCATTTT | NA | TRBD1 | TRBJ1-5 | TRBV2
CASSTRTSGLYEQYF | TGTGCCAGCAGCACCAGGACTAGCGGGCTCTACGAGCAGTACTTC | many | TRBD2 | TRBJ2-7 | TRBV5-8
CASSSGTGLNYGYTF | TGTGCCAGCAGCTCAGGGACAGGGCTCAACTATGGCTACACCTTC | many | TRBD1 | TRBJ1-2 | TRBV5-8
CASSDAPGGTSNQPQHF | TGTGCCAGCAGTGACGCTCCAGGGGGAACTAGCAATCAGCCCCAGCATTTT | NA | TRBD1 | TRBJ1-5 | TRBV25-1
CARDRDRASYEQYF | TGTGCTAGAGATCGGGACAGGGCCTCCTACGAGCAGTACTTC | NA | TRBD1 | TRBJ2-7 | TRBV25-1
CASSQASIGEAYEQYF | TGTGCCAGCAGCCAGGCGTCAATAGGTGAGGCCTACGAGCAGTACTTC | many | NA | TRBJ2-7 | TRBV3-1
CSVEFERTNYGYTF | TGCAGCGTTGAATTCGAGCGGACCAACTATGGCTACACCTTC | NA | NA | TRBJ1-2 | TRBV29-1
CASSRWTSGNNEQFF | TGTGCCAGTAGCCGCTGGACTAGCGGGAACAATGAGCAGTTCTTC | NA | TRBD2 | TRBJ2-1 | TRBV19
CSARTGGLDAYYEQYF | TGCAGTGCTCGGACAGGGGGCTTGGACGCATACTACGAGCAGTACTTC | NA | TRBD1 | TRBJ2-7 | TRBV20-1
CASSLVPSSGANVLTF | TGTGCCAGCAGCTTAGTACCCAGCTCTGGGGCCAACGTCCTGACTTTC | many | NA | TRBJ2-6 | TRBV11-2
CATGDGVQETQYF | TGTGCCACCGGTGACGGGGTCCAAGAGACCCAGTACTTC | NA | NA | TRBJ2-5 | TRBV24-1
CASSGDSTGELFF | TGTGCCAGCAGTGGGGACAGCACCGGGGAGCTGTTTTTT | many | TRBD1 | TRBJ2-2 | TRBV2
CASFPSDSSNTGRGYTF | TGTGCCAGCTTCCCATCGGACAGTTCCAATACAGGTCGGGGCTACACCTTC | NA | NA | TRBJ1-2 | TRBV6-1
CSAGVGTLRGTQYF | TGCAGTGCAGGGGTCGGGACACTGCGGGGGACCCAGTACTTC | many | NA | TRBJ2-5 | TRBV20-1
CASSLAPGQGPLSGANVLTF | TGTGCCAGCAGCCTCGCCCCCGGACAGGGACCCCTCTCTGGGGCCAACGTCCTGACTTTC | NA | TRBD1 | TRBJ2-6 | TRBV7-9
CAISESRDLPVTQHF | TGTGCCATCAGTGAGTCAAGGGACCTCCCGGTGACCCAGCATTTT | NA | NA | TRBJ1-5 | TRBV10-3
CSARDTASGRNDYEQYF | TGCAGTGCTAGAGATACGGCTAGCGGGAGGAACGACTACGAGCAGTACTTC | NA | TRBD2 | TRBJ2-7 | TRBV29-1
CSARLAGGNQPQHF | TGCAGTGCTAGACTAGCGGGAGGCAATCAGCCCCAGCATTTT | NA | NA | TRBJ1-5 | TRBV20-1
CASGLVLSMANTEAFF | TGTGCTAGTGGTTTGGTACTGAGTATGGCGAACACTGAAGCTTTCTTT | many | NA | TRBJ1-1 | TRBV12-5
CASSGASGRKTYEQYF | TGTGCCAGCAGTGGGGCTAGCGGGAGAAAAACTTACGAGCAGTACTTC | NA | TRBD2 | TRBJ2-7 | TRBV12-3/TRBV12-4
CAISEPRRSMETQYF | TGTGCCATCAGTGAGCCTCGACGGAGTATGGAGACCCAGTACTTC | NA | NA | TRBJ2-5 | TRBV10-3
CASTETGRNEKLFF | TGTGCCAGTACCGAAACCGGGCGCAATGAAAAACTGTTTTTT | many | NA | TRBJ1-4 | TRBV19
CASADRDSNQPQHF | TGTGCCAGTGCCGACAGGGATAGCAATCAGCCCCAGCATTTT | NA | TRBD1 | TRBJ1-5 | TRBV19
CASRMAGQGGTGELFF | TGTGCCAGCAGGATGGCAGGACAGGGCGGCACCGGGGAGCTGTTTTTT | many | TRBD1 | TRBJ2-2 | TRBV11-2
CASSESGPTWGDTQYF | TGTGCCAGCAGTGAATCCGGGCCGACCTGGGGAGATACGCAGTATTTT | many | NA | TRBJ2-3 | TRBV25-1
CSAVTSGGTGELFF | TGCAGTGCCGTGACTAGCGGGGGTACCGGGGAGCTGTTTTTT | NA | TRBD2 | TRBJ2-2 | TRBV20-1
CASSQDRLVDEKLFF | TGTGCCAGCAGCCAAGATCGGCTAGTAGATGAAAAACTGTTTTTT | many | NA | TRBJ1-4 | TRBV4-2
CAIRGQENSPLHF | TGTGCCATCAGAGGACAGGAGAATTCACCCCTCCACTTT | NA | TRBD1 | TRBJ1-6 | TRBV10-3
CVNSSSYEQYF | TGTGTCAACAGCAGCTCCTACGAGCAGTACTTC | NA | NA | TRBJ2-7 | TRBV7-6
CASSVATGYGYTF | TGTGCCAGCAGCGTAGCTACGGGCTACGGCTACACCTTC | NA | NA | TRBJ1-2 | TRBV9
CASSIILSATIYEQYF | TGTGCCAGTAGTATCATTTTAAGTGCCACCATCTACGAGCAGTACTTC | NA | NA | TRBJ2-7 | TRBV19
CATSTAGRGRETQHF | TGTGCCACCAGCACAGCGGGACGAGGGCGTGAGACCCAGCATTTT | NA | NA | TRBJ1-5 | TRBV15
CASSLGSMGGDTQYF | TGTGCCAGCAGCTTAGGCAGCATGGGTGGAGATACGCAGTATTTT | few | NA | TRBJ2-3 | TRBV7-2
CAISASGTSGRGETQYF | TGTGCCATCAGTGCGTCCGGGACTAGCGGGAGAGGAGAGACCCAGTACTTC | NA | TRBD2 | TRBJ2-5 | TRBV10-3
CSLGQTNTEAFF | TGCAGCTTGGGACAAACGAACACTGAAGCTTTCTTT | NA | NA | TRBJ1-1 | TRBV29-1